Below, 9 T cell receptor beta chains from the same sample are listed, as sequenced in a study of cytomegalovirus exposure and HLA in healthy donors. The primer mix had 60 Vbeta and 13 Jbeta primers. The method was immunoSEQ multiplex PCR; TCRdb's version includes in-frame clones alone and lacks a portion of them. The sample lists 150,000 to 200,000 clones, 77% occurring once. Sequencing input: PBMCs. These TCRs come from a woman aged 25 to 39 in good health and CMV-seronegative.

The CDR3 sequence: CATSRDSGPGSNQPQHF. The DNA for the CDR3 is TGTGCCACCAGCAGAGATAGTGGACCAGGGAGCAATCAGCCCCAGCATTTT. This chain joins TRBV15 and TRBJ1-5, with D maybe TRBD1 (5 bases). This CDR3 spans 17 amino acids. V lost 0 bases and J lost 1, with 13 bases in between. Looked up from germline, CDR1 is LNHNV and CDR2 is YYDKDF (reference sequence).

The rearrangement links TRBV6-1 to TRBJ2-2; D is unclear. The CDR3 sequence is 14 residues long. CDR1 is MNHNS and CDR2 is SASEGT in the germline V gene. V was trimmed by 2 bases and J by 6 bases, leaving 10 bases between them. This chain's CDR3 is CASSEPPFAGELFF. The CDR3 nucleotides read TGTGCCAGCAGTGAACCCCCCTTCGCCGGGGAGCTGTTTTTT.

This clone was seen a single time. The chain recombines TRBV27 with TRBJ1-2, with TRBD1 matching over 7 bases. Germline CDR1 is MNHEY and CDR2 is SMNVEV (reference sequence). The J segment lost 1 base and the V segment lost 3 bases, leaving 8 bases of the junction unmatched. There are 16 residues in the CDR3. Here the CDR3 reads CASSFFSSGGNYGYTF. CDR3 nucleotides: TGTGCCAGCAGTTTTTTCAGTTCAGGGGGTAACTATGGCTACACCTTC.

This sequence joins TRBV7-9 and TRBJ2-1; D is perhaps TRBD1 (6 bases). Trimming left V 4 bases short and J 6 bases short, with 19 bases between. Germline V gene sequence: CDR1 SEHNR, CDR2 FQNEAQ (reference sequence). The CDR3 is 16 amino acids. DNA for the CDR3: TGTGCCAGCAGCTCTCTCAGGGGCCCTAACATCAATGAGCAGTTCTTC. Residues: CASSSLRGPNINEQFF.

The chain is built from TRBV27 and TRBJ1-5, with TRBD1 identical over 9 bases. Germline CDR1 and CDR2: MNHEY and SMNVEV (reference sequence). This CDR3 has 15 amino acids. Germline trimming cut 0 bases from V and 7 bases from J; bases unmatched to any gene: 4. The CDR3, as DNA: TGTGCCAGCAGTTTATCTGGGACAGGGTGGCAGCCCCAGCATTTT. Translating it yields CASSLSGTGWQPQHF.

The chain carries TRBV6-1 and TRBJ1-2, with D uncertain. Per the germline V gene, CDR1 is MNHNS and CDR2 is SASEGT. Deletions cut 4 bases from V and 6 bases from J, with 15 bases between. The CDR3 runs to 14 residues. The CDR3 nucleotides are TGTGCCAGCAGTGTCCTGGTGCTGGCGGATGGCTACACCTTC. Translation: CASSVLVLADGYTF.

V gene TRBV19 combines with J gene TRBJ2-2; D might be TRBD2 (6 bases). Looked up from germline, CDR1 is LNHDA and CDR2 is SQIVND (reference sequence). The CDR3 contains 16 residues. The V and J ends lost 3 bases and 6 bases respectively, with 17 bases between them. Here the CDR3 reads CASSIQRLDGAGELFF. The CDR3 nucleotides are TGTGCCAGTAGTATCCAAAGACTAGACGGCGCCGGGGAGCTGTTTTTT.

This clone was seen a single time. This sequence joins TRBV27 and TRBJ2-7; TRBD2 aligns across 15 bases. J was trimmed by 6 bases and V by 4 bases; bases with no gene match: 4. Germline CDR1 reads MNHEY; CDR2 reads SMNVEV (reference sequence). This CDR3 comprises 15 residues. This chain's CDR3 is CASSWGLAGGSEQYF. CDR3 sequence (DNA): TGTGCCAGCAGTTGGGGACTAGCGGGAGGTTCCGAGCAGTACTTC.

V is TRBV7-9 and J is TRBJ1-1; tentatively, D is TRBD1 (5 bases). The CDR3 contains 15 residues. Germline CDR1 is SEHNR and CDR2 is FQNEAQ (reference sequence). Trimming took off 6 bases at V and 0 bases at J, with 14 bases between the two ends. As DNA, the CDR3 is TGTGCCAGCAGTGAACAGGACATCATGAACACTGAAGCTTTCTTT. Protein sequence: CASSEQDIMNTEAFF.